Sequencing of this T cell receptor beta chain was carried out in a study of spatial heterogeneity in lung cancer. Specified time point: sample taken at primary tumor resection. Donors were fewer than 90 untreated early-stage non-small cell lung cancer patients. Overall study results and limits: Counts that tracked tumor mutation counts were those of expanded intratumoral alpha and beta TCRs.

This clonotype is deemed medium-sized. Its antigen is undetermined. MiXCR was run by TCRdb on the 5' RACE reads, yielding one entry per CDR3 protein. The sample has around 4,900 distinct CDR3 sequences; 9.5% to 15% are singletons. The length of the CDR3 is 15 residues. The V gene lost 7 bases and the J gene lost 1 base, with 17 bases spanning the gap. Germline CDR1 MNHEY, CDR2 SVGEGT. J is TRBJ2-7 and V is TRBV6-2 or TRBV6-3, with D uncertain. The TCR sequence derives from a male donor with early-stage non-small cell lung cancer. This specimen consisted of lung tumor tissue, obtained at surgery. The CDR3 is CASTPSAGQSYEQYF. CDR3 nucleotides: TGTGCCAGCACCCCCTCCGCCGGCCAGTCCTACGAGCAGTACTTC.